A selection of T cell receptor beta chains follows, all from one sample in a study of patients and donors after allogeneic stem cell transplantation. TCRdb analysed the RT-PCR reads with MiXCR anew, one entry per CDR3 protein. This table holds some 160,000 distinct CDR3 sequences, 20% to 25% found once. The specimen was blood, either unsorted or a sorted T cell fraction (not recorded which). These TCRs come from a human donor who was either an allogeneic HSCT recipient or a stem cell or donor lymphocyte infusion donor (not recorded which). It is not recorded whose cells these are; they may come from a transplant donor. Each CDR3 is given with its conserved first and last residue. A D gene is named only where the DNA matches it firmly. The size field is filled for only some rows; it gives once, few, many or a size class.

V gene	D gene	J gene	clone size	CDR3 protein	CDR3 DNA
TRBV7-9	NA	TRBJ1-1	few	CADRRPMNTEAFF	TGTGCCGACCGCAGACCCATGAACACTGAAGCTTTCTTT
TRBV4-3	NA	TRBJ2-7	NA	CASSQDLEGAAYEQYF	TGCGCCAGCAGCCAAGATTTGGAGGGGGCCGCCTACGAGCAGTACTTC
TRBV5-5	NA	TRBJ2-5	few	CASSLVSRAQETQYF	TGTGCCAGCAGCTTGGTGTCTAGGGCCCAAGAGACCCAGTACTTC
TRBV20-1	NA	TRBJ2-1	few	CSTLVGYEQFF	TGCAGTACCTTAGTAGGCTATGAGCAGTTCTTC
TRBV7-2	NA	TRBJ2-1	NA	CASSSPPLPGKYNEQFF	TGTGCCAGCAGCTCCCCCCCGCTTCCGGGGAAGTACAATGAGCAGTTCTTC
TRBV6-6	TRBD1	TRBJ2-7	NA	CASSYLAGGISYEQYF	TGTGCCAGCAGTTACCTAGCAGGGGGCATCTCCTACGAGCAGTACTTC
TRBV10-3	NA	TRBJ1-1	NA	CAISESVGATEAFF	TGTGCCATCAGTGAGTCAGTAGGGGCCACTGAAGCTTTCTTT
TRBV7-3	NA	TRBJ2-2	NA	CASSLGRGPNTGELFF	TGTGCCAGCAGCTTAGGGCGGGGCCCGAACACCGGGGAGCTGTTTTTT
TRBV6-2/TRBV6-3	TRBD1	TRBJ1-5	NA	CASSRPGQINQPQHF	TGTGCCAGCAGCCGTCCGGGACAGATAAATCAGCCCCAGCATTTT
TRBV12-5	NA	TRBJ1-1	few	CASGLEQNTEAFF	TGTGCTAGTGGTCTCGAACAGAACACTGAAGCTTTCTTT
TRBV12-3/TRBV12-4	NA	TRBJ1-1	few	CASTSRTNTEAFF	TGTGCCAGCACCTCGAGGACGAACACTGAAGCTTTCTTT
TRBV12-3/TRBV12-4	NA	TRBJ1-1	medium-sized	CASSLESTNTEAFF	TGTGCCAGCAGTTTAGAGTCGACGAACACTGAAGCTTTCTTT
TRBV29-1	NA	TRBJ2-7	NA	CSVFEGSEQYF	TGCAGCGTTTTCGAGGGTTCCGAGCAGTACTTC
TRBV14	NA	TRBJ2-2	few	CASSGDAEELFF	TGTGCCAGCAGCGGGGACGCTGAGGAGCTGTTTTTT
TRBV12-3/TRBV12-4	TRBD1	TRBJ2-1	NA	CATLETGQAINEQFF	TGTGCCACCCTTGAGACAGGGCAAGCGATCAATGAGCAGTTCTTC
TRBV7-9	NA	TRBJ2-3	few	CASSLAAGPSTDTQYF	TGTGCCAGCAGCTTAGCGGCGGGTCCTAGCACAGATACGCAGTATTTT
TRBV6-6	NA	TRBJ2-1	NA	CASSYSLGNEQFF	TGTGCCAGCAGTTACTCCCTGGGCAATGAGCAGTTCTTC
TRBV6-2/TRBV6-3	NA	TRBJ2-4	NA	CASSPSVNIQYF	TGTGCCAGCAGTCCGAGCGTAAACATTCAGTACTTC
TRBV7-9	NA	TRBJ1-1	few	CASSLASGETEAFF	TGTGCCAGCAGCTTAGCGTCAGGGGAAACTGAAGCTTTCTTT
TRBV3-1	TRBD1	TRBJ2-4	NA	CASSGTGDIQYF	TGTGCCAGCAGTGGTACAGGGGACATTCAGTACTTC
TRBV12-3/TRBV12-4	NA	TRBJ1-5	few	CASSLTGSNQPQHF	TGTGCCAGCAGTCTGACAGGCAGCAATCAGCCCCAGCATTTT
TRBV6-6	NA	TRBJ1-6	few	CASSYSSRGGDSPLHF	TGTGCCAGCAGTTACTCGAGTAGGGGCGGGGATTCACCCCTCCACTTT
TRBV6-6	TRBD1	TRBJ2-5	NA	CASRPGTAQETQYF	TGTGCCAGCAGACCAGGGACAGCCCAAGAGACCCAGTACTTC
TRBV18	NA	TRBJ1-3	few	CASSQQQGRSGNTIYF	TGTGCCAGCTCACAACAACAGGGCCGTTCTGGAAACACCATATATTTT
TRBV6-2/TRBV6-3	NA	TRBJ2-3	NA	CASSSSVFTDTQYF	TGTGCCAGCAGTTCCAGTGTGTTCACAGATACGCAGTATTTT
TRBV20-1	TRBD2	TRBJ2-3	NA	CSARDPRTSGRTDTQYF	TGCAGTGCTAGAGATCCCCGGACTAGCGGGAGGACAGATACGCAGTATTTT
TRBV5-8	NA	TRBJ1-5	many	CASSFGVYSNQPQHF	TGTGCCAGCAGCTTTGGAGTGTATAGCAATCAGCCCCAGCATTTT
TRBV7-2	NA	TRBJ2-5	NA	CASTPGVGETQYF	TGTGCCAGCACGCCGGGGGTGGGCGAGACCCAGTACTTC
TRBV25-1	NA	TRBJ1-4	many	CASSGTAIEKLFF	TGTGCCAGCAGCGGGACTGCCATTGAAAAACTGTTTTTT
TRBV6-2/TRBV6-3	NA	TRBJ2-7	few	CASSQTASSYEQYF	TGTGCCAGCAGTCAGACGGCAAGCTCCTACGAGCAGTACTTC
TRBV27	NA	TRBJ2-3	NA	CASTRGGLLADTQYF	TGTGCCAGCACCCGGGGCGGTCTCCTGGCAGATACGCAGTATTTT
TRBV14	NA	TRBJ2-7	NA	CASSHQYAAAEQYF	TGTGCCAGCAGCCATCAGTACGCAGCGGCCGAGCAGTACTTC
TRBV12-5	NA	TRBJ1-1	NA	CASGLGGLNTEAFF	TGTGCTAGTGGTTTGGGGGGGCTGAACACTGAAGCTTTCTTT
TRBV27	NA	TRBJ1-1	NA	CASSLLGGRMQAFF	TGTGCCAGCAGTTTATTAGGTGGAAGGATGCAGGCTTTCTTT
TRBV21-1	NA	TRBJ2-4	few	CASSATPGQGLYIQYF	TGTGCCAGCAGCGCGACTCCGGGACAGGGTTTGTACATTCAGTACTTC
TRBV5-5	NA	TRBJ1-1	many	CASSLGQITEAFF	TGTGCCAGCAGCTTGGGACAGATCACTGAAGCTTTCTTT
TRBV14	NA	TRBJ2-5	few	CASSQKKNKNKETQYF	TGTGCCAGCAGCCAAAAGAAGAACAAAAATAAAGAGACCCAGTACTTC
TRBV5-1	NA	TRBJ1-1	NA	CASSLGASEAFF	TGCGCCAGCAGCTTGGGGGCGTCTGAAGCTTTCTTT
TRBV5-1	TRBD1	TRBJ1-5	few	CASSPGDRNQPQHF	TGCGCCAGCAGCCCCGGGGACAGAAATCAGCCCCAGCATTTT
TRBV25-1	TRBD1	TRBJ1-6	NA	CASSVRDRTNSPLHF	TGTGCCAGCAGTGTCCGGGACAGAACAAATTCACCCCTCCACTTT
TRBV4-3	NA	TRBJ1-2	NA	CASSPRTRSYGYTF	TGCGCCAGCAGCCCCCGGACTCGGTCCTATGGCTACACCTTC
TRBV20-1	TRBD1	TRBJ1-5	few	CSAREGARITQPQHF	TGCAGTGCACGTGAGGGGGCGCGTATTACTCAGCCCCAGCATTTT
TRBV12-3/TRBV12-4	NA	TRBJ2-7	few	CASSALVGVDEQYF	TGTGCCAGCAGTGCTTTGGTAGGGGTAGACGAGCAGTACTTC
TRBV24-1	TRBD1	TRBJ2-3	NA	CATSNPTGQNTQYF	TGTGCCACCAGTAACCCGACAGGGCAAAATACGCAGTATTTT
TRBV2	TRBD1	TRBJ2-5	NA	CASSPLQGGRGETQYF	TGTGCCAGCAGCCCCCTGCAAGGGGGCCGAGGGGAGACCCAGTACTTC
TRBV15	NA	TRBJ2-7	NA	CATSRDRLAFYEQYF	TGTGCCACCAGCAGAGATCGCCTCGCTTTCTACGAGCAGTACTTC
TRBV27	TRBD1	TRBJ2-5	NA	CASSTVTRQGAQETQYF	TGTGCCAGCAGTACCGTCACGAGACAGGGGGCTCAAGAGACCCAGTACTTC
TRBV7-4	NA	TRBJ1-2	few	CASSFLGGSDGYTF	TGTGCCAGCAGCTTCCTTGGAGGATCGGATGGCTACACCTTC
TRBV5-1	NA	TRBJ2-3	few	CASSSYSTDTQYF	TGCGCCAGCAGCTCGTACAGCACAGATACGCAGTATTTT
TRBV7-2	NA	TRBJ2-5	few	CASSIGVGETQYF	TGTGCCAGCAGCATAGGGGTTGGGGAGACCCAGTACTTC
TRBV12-5	NA	TRBJ2-3	NA	CASGGTGVADTQYF	TGTGCTAGTGGGGGAACGGGGGTAGCAGATACGCAGTATTTT